This section outlines one T cell receptor (beta chain) sequence together with its context. This sample stems from a study of T cell responses to AZD1222 COVID-19 vaccine. Germline values: CDR1 DFQATT, CDR2 SNEGSKA (reference sequence). V lost 3 bases and J lost 4; bases outside the gene matches: 4. This CDR3 is built from 14 residues. The method was immunoSEQ multiplex PCR; TCRdb's version includes in-frame clones alone and lacks a portion of them. Here the sample spans 150,000 or so clones, 80% to 90% being singletons. The sequence derives from an adult in good health. The gene calls are TRBV20-1 and TRBJ2-3, with 10 bases matching TRBD2. The sample here was peripheral blood, taken on day 0 of AZD1222 vaccination. The CDR3: CSASPSGSSDTQYF. For the CDR3, the DNA is TGCAGTGCTAGTCCTAGCGGGAGCTCAGATACGCAGTATTTT.